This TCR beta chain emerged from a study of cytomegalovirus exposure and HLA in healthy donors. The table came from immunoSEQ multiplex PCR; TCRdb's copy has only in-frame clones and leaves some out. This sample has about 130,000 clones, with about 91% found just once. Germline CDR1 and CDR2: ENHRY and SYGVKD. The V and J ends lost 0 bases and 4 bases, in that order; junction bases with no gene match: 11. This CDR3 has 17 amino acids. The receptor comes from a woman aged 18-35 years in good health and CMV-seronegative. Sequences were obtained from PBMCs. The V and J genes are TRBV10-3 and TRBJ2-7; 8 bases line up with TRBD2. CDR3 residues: CAISESLKRASGYEQYF. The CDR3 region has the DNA TGTGCCATCAGTGAGTCACTCAAGAGGGCTAGCGGGTACGAGCAGTACTTC.